The rows below give T cell receptor beta chains drawn from one sample of a study of shared clonotypes between healthy human individuals. The repertoire was sequenced with immunoSEQ multiplex PCR; TCRdb's copy has only in-frame clones and lacks some. Altogether 2 million to 2.5 million clones are present, about 92% being singletons, with the ten largest covering under 0.45%. The sample taken for sequencing was naive CD4+ T cells from PBMCs. All receptors come from a man younger than 30 in good health. Some clones in this sample may be carry-over from other donors' samples. The CDR3 runs from the conserved cysteine through the conserved F or W. D genes are given only for firm matches. Clone size is shown for a subset of rows, as once, few, many or a class of expanded clone.

>TRBJ2-7|TRBD1|once|TRBV5-1
CASSLPLGTGEQYF
TGCGCCAGCAGCCTCCCGCTTGGGACAGGTGAGCAGTACTTC
>TRBJ2-4|-|few|TRBV19
CASSIQGAKNIQYF
TGTGCCAGTAGTATACAGGGGGCCAAAAACATTCAGTACTTC
>TRBJ2-3|-|once|TRBV15
CATSRARDTQYF
TGTGCCACCAGCAGGGCTAGAGATACGCAGTATTTT
>TRBJ1-2|-|-|TRBV28
CASSSSGFYGYTF
TGTGCCAGCAGTTCTTCCGGGTTCTATGGCTACACCTTC
>TRBJ2-7|-|-|TRBV5-4
CASSHRREGVSEQYF
TGTGCCAGCAGCCACCGTCGAGAGGGGGTGAGCGAGCAGTACTTC
>TRBJ2-1|TRBD2|-|TRBV7-2
CASSLGSGRSYNEQFF
TGTGCCAGCAGCTTAGGAAGCGGGAGGTCCTACAATGAGCAGTTCTTC
>TRBJ2-1|-|few|TRBV7-9
CASSLAIAEVGEQFF
TGTGCCAGCAGCTTAGCGATAGCGGAGGTAGGTGAGCAGTTCTTC
>TRBJ2-1|TRBD2|-|TRBV7-8
CASSLAREGYNEQFF
TGTGCCAGCAGCTTAGCGCGGGAGGGTTACAATGAGCAGTTCTTC
>TRBJ2-5|-|-|TRBV9
CASSASLGGQETQYF
TGTGCCAGCAGCGCATCTCTAGGGGGTCAAGAGACCCAGTACTTC
>TRBJ1-3|TRBD1|-|TRBV7-3
CASSFDRAYGNTIYF
TGTGCCAGCAGCTTTGACAGGGCGTACGGAAACACCATATATTTT
>TRBJ2-5|TRBD1|-|TRBV5-1
CASNGRDRGVEETQYF
TGCGCCAGCAACGGCCGGGACAGGGGGGTTGAAGAGACCCAGTACTTC
>TRBJ1-2|-|few|TRBV11-2
CASSLDLDGYTF
TGTGCCAGCAGCTTAGATCTCGATGGCTACACCTTC
>TRBJ2-1|TRBD1|-|TRBV18
CASSPGPGTGPGYNEQFF
TGTGCCAGCTCACCAGGTCCCGGGACAGGGCCGGGGTACAATGAGCAGTTCTTC
>TRBJ1-2|-|-|TRBV6-4
CASSPGVGAGGYTF
TGTGCCAGCAGCCCCGGTGTGGGGGCGGGTGGCTACACCTTC
>TRBJ1-1|-|-|TRBV5-4
CASSLGSADSSAFF
TGTGCCAGCAGCTTGGGGTCAGCCGACAGTTCGGCTTTCTTT
>TRBJ1-2|-|-|TRBV6-5
CASSLQGFNYGYTF
TGTGCCAGCAGTCTGCAGGGGTTCAACTATGGCTACACCTTC
>TRBJ2-7|-|-|TRBV30
CAWTGRGRYEQYF
TGTGCCTGGACGGGCAGGGGCCGCTACGAGCAGTACTTC
>TRBJ2-7|TRBD2|-|TRBV2
CASSEASGIGHEQYF
TGTGCCAGCAGTGAGGCTAGCGGGATTGGCCACGAGCAGTACTTC
>TRBJ2-1|TRBD1|-|TRBV5-1
CASSPGQGGSYNEQFF
TGCGCCAGCAGCCCGGGACAGGGGGGATCCTACAATGAGCAGTTCTTC
>TRBJ1-5|-|once|TRBV12-5
CASGLGKGSVQGEAMDQPQHF
TGTGCTAGTGGTTTGGGAAAGGGTTCCGTCCAGGGTGAGGCTATGGATCAGCCCCAGCATTTT
>TRBJ1-1|-|once|TRBV18
CASSPIRENTEAFF
TGTGCCAGCTCACCAATCAGGGAAAACACTGAAGCTTTCTTT
>TRBJ1-2|-|-|TRBV21-1
CAIHGQEDRYGYTF
TGTGCCATTCACGGACAGGAGGATCGCTATGGCTACACCTTC
>TRBJ1-4|TRBD1|-|TRBV7-9
CASSPGTGLGEKLFF
TGTGCCAGCAGCCCGGGGACAGGTCTAGGAGAAAAACTGTTTTTT
>TRBJ1-4|-|-|TRBV4-1
CASSQEGALTNEKLFF
TGCGCCAGCAGCCAAGAGGGGGCGCTTACTAATGAAAAACTGTTTTTT
>TRBJ1-4|-|-|TRBV30
CAWSTIYNEKLFF
TGTGCCTGGAGTACAATCTATAATGAAAAACTGTTTTTT
>TRBJ2-2|-|-|TRBV4-3
CASSHQDRNTGELFF
TGCGCCAGCAGCCATCAAGACAGGAACACCGGGGAGCTGTTTTTT
>TRBJ2-1|-|-|TRBV30
CAWSRPPNEQFF
TGTGCCTGGAGCCGTCCCCCCAATGAGCAGTTCTTC
>TRBJ2-1|-|-|TRBV6-5
CASSLGGTGSYNEQFF
TGTGCCAGCAGTTTGGGAGGGACAGGCTCCTACAATGAGCAGTTCTTC
>TRBJ1-6|-|-|TRBV10-3
CAISGQDSPLHF
TGTGCCATCAGTGGGCAGGATTCACCCCTCCACTTT
>TRBJ1-2|TRBD1|-|TRBV4-2
CASSQDEGAGYGYTF
TGTGCCAGCAGCCAAGATGAGGGGGCAGGCTATGGCTACACCTTC
>TRBJ1-1|-|-|TRBV2
CATNVDTNTEAFF
TGTGCCACCAACGTAGACACTAACACTGAAGCTTTCTTT
>TRBJ1-3|-|-|TRBV6-6
CASKDSGNTIYF
TGTGCCAGCAAGGACTCTGGAAACACCATATATTTT
>TRBJ2-1|-|-|TRBV6-6
CASSPMLPEQFF
TGTGCCAGCAGTCCCATGCTACCTGAGCAGTTCTTC
>TRBJ2-1|-|once|TRBV7-3
CASSLYPPTAPLATSSYNEQFF
TGTGCCAGCAGCTTATACCCCCCCACCGCGCCTTTAGCGACTAGCTCCTACAATGAGCAGTTCTTC
>TRBJ1-1|-|-|TRBV11-1
CASSLDGGSTEAFF
TGTGCCAGCAGCTTAGACGGAGGGAGCACTGAAGCTTTCTTT
>TRBJ1-2|TRBD1|-|TRBV19
CASSTRTGGYGYTF
TGTGCCAGTAGCACACGGACAGGGGGCTATGGCTACACCTTC
>TRBJ1-2|-|-|TRBV28
CATTRGTNYGYTF
TGTGCCACCACCCGAGGGACGAACTATGGCTACACCTTC
>TRBJ2-2|-|-|TRBV1
CTGPARQGLELGELFF
TGCACCGGACCCGCGAGACAGGGCTTAGAGTTGGGGGAGCTGTTTTTT
>TRBJ2-5|-|-|TRBV18
CASSPVSGQQETQYF
TGTGCCAGCTCACCAGTGTCTGGCCAACAAGAGACCCAGTACTTC
>TRBJ2-3|-|-|TRBV15
CATSLKVGDTQYF
TGTGCCACCAGCTTAAAGGTCGGTGATACGCAGTATTTT
>TRBJ2-1|TRBD2|-|TRBV18
CASSPVAGVIDNEQFF
TGTGCCAGCTCACCAGTGGCGGGAGTAATTGACAATGAGCAGTTCTTC
>TRBJ2-7|-|-|TRBV10-2
CASRGGNYEQYF
TGCGCCAGCAGGGGGGGTAATTACGAGCAGTACTTC
>TRBJ1-1|-|-|TRBV14
CASSQAGLLTEAFF
TGTGCCAGCAGCCAAGCGGGTCTCCTCACTGAAGCTTTCTTT
>TRBJ2-1|TRBD2|-|TRBV19
CASSMGGRGYNEQFF
TGTGCCAGTAGTATGGGCGGGAGGGGGTACAATGAGCAGTTCTTC
>TRBJ2-2|TRBD1|-|TRBV7-2
CASSLGQGRAGELFF
TGTGCCAGCAGCCTGGGACAGGGTCGCGCCGGGGAGCTGTTTTTT
>TRBJ2-2|-|-|TRBV6-6
CASSYRTGEGTGELFF
TGTGCCAGCAGTTACCGAACAGGGGAGGGTACCGGGGAGCTGTTTTTT
>TRBJ1-2|-|-|TRBV28
CASSQRGYTF
TGTGCCAGCAGCCAAAGGGGCTACACCTTC
>TRBJ1-1|-|once|TRBV18
CASSPRGVGTEAFF
TGTGCCAGCTCACCACGGGGGGTAGGGACTGAAGCTTTCTTT
>TRBJ2-3|-|-|TRBV9
CASSVNSVSPDTQYF
TGTGCCAGCAGCGTTAACAGTGTTTCCCCAGATACGCAGTATTTT
>TRBJ2-1|TRBD2|-|TRBV5-1
CASSPGAGGVYNEQFF
TGCGCCAGCAGCCCGGGGGCGGGAGGAGTCTACAATGAGCAGTTCTTC
>TRBJ2-1|-|-|TRBV18
CASSDRDPSLGEQFF
TGTGCCAGCTCCGACCGGGACCCGTCCCTTGGGGAGCAGTTCTTC